The rows below give T cell receptor beta chains drawn from one sample of a study of Graves' ophthalmopathy and Graves' hyperthyroidism. Using its own MiXCR run on the multiplex PCR reads, TCRdb lists one record per CDR3 protein. Among roughly 420,000 distinct CDR3 sequences listed, roughly 21% were seen once. Sequencing used peripheral blood. These receptors all come from a woman under 30 with stable Graves' hyperthyroidism. Each CDR3 is given with its conserved first and last residue. Fields, in order: V gene, D gene, J gene, clone size, CDR3 DNA, CDR3 protein. A D gene is named only where the DNA matches it firmly. Size values are once, few and many counts, or a class for expanded clones, and some rows have none.

v_call: TRBV19
d_call: -
j_call: TRBJ2-5
clone_size: -
cdr3_nt: TGTGCCAGTAGTATAATGGGGGGCGGGGGCTCAGAGACCCAGTACTTC
cdr3_aa: CASSIMGGGGSETQYF

v_call: TRBV11-2
d_call: -
j_call: TRBJ1-5
clone_size: many
cdr3_nt: TGTGCCAGCAGCTTAGCCAGTAGCAATCAGCCCCAGCATTTT
cdr3_aa: CASSLASSNQPQHF

v_call: TRBV27
d_call: TRBD1
j_call: TRBJ1-1
clone_size: many
cdr3_nt: TGTGCCAGCAGTTCATTATCGTGGTCGCGTAGGACAGGGGGCTTCACTGAAGCTTTCTTT
cdr3_aa: CASSSLSWSRRTGGFTEAFF

v_call: TRBV18
d_call: -
j_call: TRBJ1-1
clone_size: few
cdr3_nt: TGTGCCAGCTCACCAAACTTGAACACTGGAGCTTTCTTT
cdr3_aa: CASSPNLNTGAFF

v_call: TRBV20-1
d_call: TRBD1
j_call: TRBJ1-6
clone_size: many
cdr3_nt: TGCAGTGTCGGACAGGGGTATTCACCCCTCCACTTT
cdr3_aa: CSVGQGYSPLHF

v_call: TRBV12-3/TRBV12-4
d_call: -
j_call: TRBJ2-7
clone_size: many
cdr3_nt: TGTGCCAGCAGTTTTAGTCGGGTCTCCTACGAGCAGTACTTC
cdr3_aa: CASSFSRVSYEQYF

v_call: TRBV24-1
d_call: TRBD1
j_call: TRBJ1-2
clone_size: -
cdr3_nt: TGTGCCACCAGTCCGGGACAGGTTGGAGGCTACACCTTC
cdr3_aa: CATSPGQVGGYTF

v_call: TRBV4-1
d_call: TRBD1
j_call: TRBJ1-6
clone_size: many
cdr3_nt: TGCGCCAGCAGCTTAGGACAGGGGAATAATTCACCCCTCCACTTT
cdr3_aa: CASSLGQGNNSPLHF

v_call: TRBV5-1
d_call: -
j_call: TRBJ2-7
clone_size: many
cdr3_nt: TGCGCCAGCAGCTACCCGGGGATCTACGAGCAGTACTTC
cdr3_aa: CASSYPGIYEQYF

v_call: TRBV4-1
d_call: -
j_call: TRBJ2-4
clone_size: -
cdr3_nt: TGCGCCAGCAGCCAAGTAGTAGCCAAAAACATTAAGTACTTC
cdr3_aa: CASSQVVAKNIKYF

v_call: TRBV2
d_call: -
j_call: TRBJ1-2
clone_size: many
cdr3_nt: TGTGCCAGCACCCAGGAGTATGGCTACACCTTC
cdr3_aa: CASTQEYGYTF

v_call: TRBV6-5
d_call: -
j_call: TRBJ2-7
clone_size: many
cdr3_nt: TGTGCCAGCAGCTACGACGACGGCGAGCAGTACTTC
cdr3_aa: CASSYDDGEQYF

v_call: TRBV7-6
d_call: -
j_call: TRBJ2-7
clone_size: many
cdr3_nt: TGTGCCAGCAGCTCCTTGAGAGGTCACGGCTCCTACGAGCAGTACTTC
cdr3_aa: CASSSLRGHGSYEQYF

v_call: TRBV20-1
d_call: TRBD1
j_call: TRBJ2-7
clone_size: few
cdr3_nt: TGCAGTGCAGAGGGGGCACCCTACGAGCAGTACTTC
cdr3_aa: CSAEGAPYEQYF

v_call: TRBV30
d_call: -
j_call: TRBJ1-3
clone_size: -
cdr3_nt: TGTGCCTGGAGTGTACTGGCTGGAAACACCATATATTTT
cdr3_aa: CAWSVLAGNTIYF

v_call: TRBV6-1
d_call: -
j_call: TRBJ1-2
clone_size: -
cdr3_nt: TGTGCCAGCCCGCTGCCCGTAGGGGGAAACTATGGCTACACCTTC
cdr3_aa: CASPLPVGGNYGYTF

v_call: TRBV5-1
d_call: -
j_call: TRBJ2-2
clone_size: many
cdr3_nt: TGCGCCAGCAGCACGGGGACCGGGGAGCTGTTTTTT
cdr3_aa: CASSTGTGELFF

v_call: TRBV7-2
d_call: TRBD2
j_call: TRBJ2-2
clone_size: many
cdr3_nt: TGTGCCAGCAGCTTAGCTAGCGGGAGAGGGGAGGAGCTGTTTTTT
cdr3_aa: CASSLASGRGEELFF

v_call: TRBV12-3/TRBV12-4
d_call: -
j_call: TRBJ1-1
clone_size: many
cdr3_nt: TGTGCCAGCAGTTTGGGCGGGGACGCTGAAGCTTTCTTT
cdr3_aa: CASSLGGDAEAFF

v_call: TRBV20-1
d_call: -
j_call: TRBJ2-2
clone_size: many
cdr3_nt: TGCAGTGCTAGACAGGGGTTTGTCACCGGGGAGCTGTTTTTT
cdr3_aa: CSARQGFVTGELFF

v_call: TRBV27
d_call: -
j_call: TRBJ1-2
clone_size: many
cdr3_nt: TGTGCCAGCCAGGGCCCCTATCAAAAGGGCTACACCTTC
cdr3_aa: CASQGPYQKGYTF

v_call: TRBV20-1
d_call: -
j_call: TRBJ2-5
clone_size: many
cdr3_nt: TGCAGTGCCCGGCGAGCGGCACAAGAGACCCAGTACTTC
cdr3_aa: CSARRAAQETQYF

v_call: TRBV11-2
d_call: -
j_call: TRBJ2-5
clone_size: -
cdr3_nt: TGTGCCAGCAGCTTGGCGGGGGCGACGATAGAGACCCAGTACTTC
cdr3_aa: CASSLAGATIETQYF

v_call: TRBV7-8
d_call: TRBD1
j_call: TRBJ2-2
clone_size: many
cdr3_nt: TGTGCCAGCAGCTTAGCGAGACAGGGGTTGGGCACCGGGGAGCTGTTTTTT
cdr3_aa: CASSLARQGLGTGELFF

v_call: TRBV29-1
d_call: TRBD1
j_call: TRBJ2-7
clone_size: -
cdr3_nt: TGCAGCATCCGGGACAGAGGACTCTACGAGCAGTACTTC
cdr3_aa: CSIRDRGLYEQYF

v_call: TRBV20-1
d_call: -
j_call: TRBJ2-5
clone_size: many
cdr3_nt: TGCAGTGCTAGCTCTCAAGAGACCCAGTACTTC
cdr3_aa: CSASSQETQYF

v_call: TRBV20-1
d_call: TRBD2
j_call: TRBJ2-7
clone_size: many
cdr3_nt: TGCAGTGCTAGAGTGGCGGGGGGCTACGAGCAGTACTTC
cdr3_aa: CSARVAGGYEQYF

v_call: TRBV28
d_call: -
j_call: TRBJ1-2
clone_size: many
cdr3_nt: TGTGCCAGCACCAGGGCAGGGGCTGGCTACACCTTC
cdr3_aa: CASTRAGAGYTF

v_call: TRBV12-3/TRBV12-4
d_call: TRBD1
j_call: TRBJ1-2
clone_size: -
cdr3_nt: TGTGCCAGCAGTTGGGACAGCCCCACCCTCACCTATGGCTACACCTTC
cdr3_aa: CASSWDSPTLTYGYTF

v_call: TRBV5-4
d_call: -
j_call: TRBJ1-1
clone_size: few
cdr3_nt: TGTGCCAGCAGTCTTGACCCACCCCCCCAACTCACAGGGTTCCTACCGAACACTGAAGCTTTCTTT
cdr3_aa: CASSLDPPPQLTGFLPNTEAFF

v_call: TRBV12-3/TRBV12-4
d_call: -
j_call: TRBJ2-5
clone_size: many
cdr3_nt: TGTGCCAGCAGTTTAAGGTCAGAAGAGACCCAGTACTTC
cdr3_aa: CASSLRSEETQYF

v_call: TRBV5-1
d_call: -
j_call: TRBJ1-2
clone_size: few
cdr3_nt: TGCGCCAGCAGCACGGGTGGCGGCTATGGCTACACCTTC
cdr3_aa: CASSTGGGYGYTF

v_call: TRBV19
d_call: TRBD1
j_call: TRBJ1-1
clone_size: -
cdr3_nt: TGTGCCACCTCGACAGGGTCCCCTGAAGCTTTCTTT
cdr3_aa: CATSTGSPEAFF

v_call: TRBV20-1
d_call: TRBD2
j_call: TRBJ2-5
clone_size: many
cdr3_nt: TGCAGTGCTGGACACGGGACTAGCGGTTTTGGGACCCAGTACTTC
cdr3_aa: CSAGHGTSGFGTQYF

v_call: TRBV6-4
d_call: -
j_call: TRBJ2-6
clone_size: -
cdr3_nt: TGTGCCAGCAGAGACGGGAGACTATTAGATGGGGCCAACGTCCTGACTTTC
cdr3_aa: CASRDGRLLDGANVLTF

v_call: TRBV29-1
d_call: -
j_call: TRBJ1-1
clone_size: many
cdr3_nt: TGCAGCGTTCAGGGGTACACTGAAGCTTTCTTT
cdr3_aa: CSVQGYTEAFF